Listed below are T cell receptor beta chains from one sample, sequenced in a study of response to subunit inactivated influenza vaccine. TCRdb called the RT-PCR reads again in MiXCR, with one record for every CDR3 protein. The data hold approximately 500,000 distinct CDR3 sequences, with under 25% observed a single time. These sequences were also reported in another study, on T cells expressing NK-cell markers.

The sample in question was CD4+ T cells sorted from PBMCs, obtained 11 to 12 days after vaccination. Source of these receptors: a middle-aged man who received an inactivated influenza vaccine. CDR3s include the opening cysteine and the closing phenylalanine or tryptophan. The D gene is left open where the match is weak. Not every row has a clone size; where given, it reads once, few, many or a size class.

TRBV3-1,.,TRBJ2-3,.,CASSRGTHIDTQYF,TGCGCCAGCAGCCGGGGAACCCACATAGATACGCAGTATTTT
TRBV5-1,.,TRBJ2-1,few,CASSATRDNEQFF,TGCGCCAGCTCCGCCACCCGGGACAATGAGCAGTTCTTC
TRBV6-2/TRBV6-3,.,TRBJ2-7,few,CASSYRVGGLIGEQYF,TGTGCCAGCAGTTACCGAGTGGGGGGGCTGATCGGCGAGCAGTACTTC
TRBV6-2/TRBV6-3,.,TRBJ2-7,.,CASSQNPLGHFYEQYF,TGTGCCAGCAGTCAAAACCCCCTGGGACATTTCTACGAGCAGTACTTC
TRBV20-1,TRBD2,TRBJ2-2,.,CSAGPGGVLFF,TGCAGTGCTGGCCCCGGGGGGGTGCTGTTTTTT
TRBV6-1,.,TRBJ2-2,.,CASPPAVGQENTGELFF,TGTGCCAGCCCCCCCGCGGTAGGGCAAGAGAACACCGGGGAGCTGTTTTTT
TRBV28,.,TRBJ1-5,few,CASSVEGTLDYSNQPQHF,TGTGCCAGCAGCGTGGAGGGGACGCTAGATTATAGCAATCAGCCCCAGCATTTT
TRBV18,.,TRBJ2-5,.,CASSPPLKETQYF,TGTGCCAGCTCACCACCTCTTAAAGAGACCCAGTACTTC
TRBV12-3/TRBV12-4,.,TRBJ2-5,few,CASSFGGVQETQYF,TGTGCCAGCAGTTTTGGCGGAGTCCAAGAGACCCAGTACTTC
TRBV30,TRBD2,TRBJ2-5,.,CAWTPGLVFPGTQYF,TGTGCCTGGACCCCGGGACTAGTTTTCCCCGGGACCCAGTACTTC
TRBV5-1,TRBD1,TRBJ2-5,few,CASSRGGQGQETQYF,TGCGCCAGCAGCAGGGGTGGACAGGGACAAGAGACCCAGTACTTC
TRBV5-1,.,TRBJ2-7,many,CASRQGPVSYEQYF,TGCGCCAGCAGGCAGGGACCGGTCTCCTACGAGCAGTACTTC
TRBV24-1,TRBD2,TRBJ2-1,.,CATSITTSGYNEQFF,TGTGCCACCAGTATTACGACTAGCGGATACAATGAGCAGTTCTTC
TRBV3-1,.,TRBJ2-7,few,CASSPRVGLLTMEDF,TGTGCCAGCAGCCCCAGAGTAGGACTACTGACTATGGAGGACTTC
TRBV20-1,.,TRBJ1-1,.,CSAPVNTEAFF,TGCAGTGCCCCCGTGAACACTGAAGCTTTCTTT